These 32 T cell receptor beta chains share one sample of origin, sequenced in a study of vaccination and CD4 T cells after COVID-19. Described treatment: approximately 11-day PBMC culture with coronavirus spike peptide pools or control peptides (ViraFEST assay). Oncomine TCR Beta short-read sequencing was applied to DNA from cultured CD4+ T cells. MiXCR was run by TCRdb on the PCR reads, yielding one entry per CDR3 protein. The table records about 20,000 distinct CDR3 sequences, over 40% of them present only once. Their antigens remain unidentified. The sample was CD4+ T cells from blood, cultured in vitro. The source is a human donor who had recovered from COVID-19.

In its sample, this clonotype was seen a few times. The chain employs TRBV19 and TRBJ1-2; TRBD1 matches 8 bases. The V segment lost 6 bases and the J segment 4 bases; nucleotides outside the gene matches: 13. This CDR3 is 16 amino acids long. From germline, CDR1 is LNHDA and CDR2 SQIVND (reference sequence). For the CDR3, the DNA is TGTGCCAGTAGACGGGGTGAGGCAGGGGGCTCCTATGGCTACACCTTC. Its protein is CASRRGEAGGSYGYTF.

The CDR3 DNA follows: TGTGCCATCAGTGAGTCCGGGACAGGGGTTTATGGCTACACCTTC. Protein product: CAISESGTGVYGYTF. V is TRBV10-3 and J is TRBJ1-2, with 10 bases that match TRBD1. The CDR3 loop spans 15 amino acids. After removal of 0 bases from V and 5 bases from J, the junction contained 3 bases not matched to a gene. Germline values: CDR1 ENHRY, CDR2 SYGVKD.

The DNA for the CDR3 is TGTGCCAGCAGCCAAGATCCAGGGTCGGCCAGCTATGGCTACACCTTC. Protein product: CASSQDPGSASYGYTF. The genes are TRBV6-4 and TRBJ1-2, with D possibly being TRBD1 (5 bases). The V gene lost 6 bases and the J gene lost 4 bases, with 21 bases spanning the gap. This CDR3 has 16 residues. Germline CDR1 and CDR2: MRHNA and SNTAGT.

The V and J genes are TRBV7-3 and TRBJ2-2; no firm D call. V was trimmed by 4 bases and J by 6 bases, leaving 9 bases between them. The CDR3 runs to 13 residues. CDR1 and CDR2 (germline): SGHTA, FQGTGA. CDR3 sequence reads: CASSSRSPGELFF. As DNA, the CDR3 is TGTGCCAGCAGCTCCAGGTCCCCCGGGGAGCTGTTTTTT.

This clonotype showed up just a few times. The V and J genes are TRBV5-1 and TRBJ1-2, with a possible D match to TRBD1 (6 bases). The germline V gene has CDR1 SGHRS and CDR2 YFSETQ. This CDR3 spans 18 amino acids. Trimming removed 2 bases from V and 1 base from J, with 21 bases in between. DNA for the CDR3: TGCGCCAGCAGCTTTCAGGGGTCCTCTTCTACTGTTAACTATGGCTACACCTTC. Protein product: CASSFQGSSSTVNYGYTF.

This chain links TRBV7-9 with TRBJ2-1, with 8 bases aligning to TRBD2. Looked up from germline, CDR1 is SEHNR and CDR2 is FQNEAQ (reference sequence). With V trimmed by 11 bases and J by 0 bases, 12 bases remained unmatched. CDR3 length: 16 residues. CDR3 sequence (DNA): TGTGCCGACAAACCCGGGGGGGCCGGCTCCTACAATGAGCAGTTCTTC. Residues: CADKPGGAGSYNEQFF. Combining the CDR3 with reference TRBV7-9 and TRBJ2-1 gives the whole variable domain DTGVSQNPRHKITKRGQNVTFRCDPISEHNRLYWYRQTLGQGPEFLTYFQNEAQLEKSRLLSDRFSAERPKGSFSTLEIQRTEQGDSAMYLCADKPGGAGSYNEQFFGPGTRLTVL.

This clonotype occurred once. V and J are TRBV20-1 and TRBJ1-1; D remains ambiguous. V was clipped by 5 bases and J by 1 base, with 5 bases between them. The CDR3 covers 11 residues. Germline V gene sequence: CDR1 DFQATT, CDR2 SNEGSKA (reference sequence). CDR3 coding DNA: TGCAGTGCTCGGTGGAACACTGAAGCTTTCTTT. Residues: CSARWNTEAFF.

Of note for this clonotype: An end of the junction does not agree with germline; a read error may underlie this. The V call is TRBV7-7, the J call TRBJ2-2; D uncertain. The CDR3 has 13 residues. Germline lookup yields CDR1 SSHAT and CDR2 FNYEAQ (reference sequence). CDR3 nucleotide sequence: TGTGCTAGCAGCTTAGTCCTGACCGGGGAGCTGTTTTTT. Its protein product is CASSLVLTGELFF.

The chain combines TRBV7-9 with TRBJ2-2; D is ambiguous. The CDR3 length is 16 residues. Between the trimmed V and J ends, which lost 7 bases and 0 bases, there was a span of 15 bases. Germline loops: CDR1 SEHNR, CDR2 FQNEAQ (reference sequence). The CDR3 loop reads CASTSVGASNTGELFF. The CDR3 region has the DNA TGTGCCAGCACGTCCGTAGGAGCCTCGAACACCGGGGAGCTGTTTTTT.

The chain uses TRBV3-1 and TRBJ1-6; 8 bases are shared with TRBD1. Trimming removed 5 bases from V and 10 bases from J; junction bases left unmatched: 7. The V gene's germline CDR1 is LGHDT and CDR2 YNNKEL (reference sequence). This CDR3 contains 14 residues. The CDR3 DNA follows: TGTGCCAGCAGCACAGCAGGGGGCATCTCACCCCTCCACTTT. Translating gives CASSTAGGISPLHF.

In its sample, this clonotype was seen a few times. V usage is TRBV5-1 and J usage is TRBJ2-7; D remains ambiguous. The CDR3 covers 14 residues. Trimming took off 0 bases at V and 0 bases at J, with 7 bases between the two ends. Per germline, CDR1 SGHRS and CDR2 YFSETQ. The CDR3 DNA follows: TGCGCCAGCAGCTTGGTTGAGAGCTCCTACGAGCAGTACTTC. This translates into CASSLVESSYEQYF.

The chain carries TRBV19 and TRBJ2-2, with unresolved D. The ends were cut back, 11 bases at V and 2 bases at J, with 18 bases in the middle. The length of the CDR3 is 15 residues. Germline V lookup: CDR1 LNHDA, CDR2 SQIVND (reference sequence). The CDR3 DNA follows: TGTGCCTCAGAGAACCGGGCAGCAAACACCGGGGAGCTGTTTTTT. This gives the protein CASENRAANTGELFF.

The rearrangement links TRBV2 to TRBJ1-5; 8 positions match TRBD1. Germline V CDR1 and CDR2: SNHLY, FYNNEI. V dropped 5 bases and J dropped 0; count of bases not matched to a gene: 9. This CDR3 region has 17 residues. The chain's CDR3 is CASSPLGQGLSNQPQHF. CDR3 in DNA: TGTGCCAGCAGTCCCTTAGGACAGGGACTTAGCAATCAGCCCCAGCATTTT.

The CDR3 is CASSLGQGIVSPLHF. The CDR3 nucleotides are TGTGCCAGCAGCTTAGGACAGGGTATAGTTTCACCCCTCCACTTT. The chain employs TRBV7-9 and TRBJ1-6; 7 nucleotides match TRBD1. Germline CDR1 is SEHNR and CDR2 is FQNEAQ (reference sequence). With V trimmed by 1 base and J by 9 bases, 6 bases remained unmatched. The CDR3 consists of 15 residues.

This clonotype occurred a few times. This sequence joins TRBV7-8 and TRBJ1-1; 7 positions match TRBD1. CDR1 and CDR2 (germline): SGHVS, FQNEAQ. The CDR3 has 18 amino acids. V was pared by 1 base and J by 1 base, with 12 bases of the junction left unmatched. The chain's CDR3 is CASSLEGGPTGKNTEAFF. The DNA of the CDR3 is TGTGCCAGCAGCTTAGAAGGGGGCCCCACAGGGAAGAACACTGAAGCTTTCTTT.

The chain is built from TRBV5-1 and TRBJ2-1, with D tentatively TRBD2 (5 bases). The CDR3 is 14 residues long. Trimming removed 0 bases at V and 8 bases at J, with 12 bases between. Germline CDR1 reads SGHRS; CDR2 reads YFSETQ. DNA of the CDR3: TGCGCCAGCAGCTTGGCGCCGGCTAGCTATGAGCAGTTCTTC. It yields the protein CASSLAPASYEQFF.

This clonotype was seen only a few times. The chain carries TRBV7-9 and TRBJ1-2; D is unresolved. This CDR3 comprises 14 residues. Germline CDR1 is SEHNR and CDR2 is FQNEAQ (reference sequence). The V end was cut by 1 base, the J end by 6 bases, with 12 bases between. CDR3 sequence (DNA): TGTGCCAGCAGCTTAGACACCCCATGGCATGGCTACACCTTC. Protein: CASSLDTPWHGYTF.

The chain couples TRBV5-1 to TRBJ1-1, with D uncertain. With 2 bases removed from V and 3 bases from J, the gap between germline ends came to 8 bases. The CDR3 loop spans 13 amino acids. Germline loops: CDR1 SGHRS, CDR2 YFSETQ. This CDR3 reads CASSLSGDTEAFF. In DNA, the CDR3 is TGCGCCAGCAGCTTAAGTGGGGACACTGAAGCTTTCTTT.

V is TRBV5-4 and J is TRBJ2-5; the match to TRBD1 covers 7 bases. J was trimmed by 4 bases and V by 3 bases; bases with no gene match: 12. Germline CDR1 SGHNT, CDR2 YYREEE (reference sequence). The CDR3 runs 16 residues. CDR3 nucleotide sequence: TGTGCCAGCAGCTCCAGCCAGACAGGGCTCGGAGAGACCCAGTACTTC. Encoded protein: CASSSSQTGLGETQYF.

The chain links TRBV6-1 to TRBJ1-3; no clear D gene. Germline V gene data show CDR1 as MNHNS and CDR2 as SASEGT. The V end lost 6 bases, the J end lost 0 bases, and 12 bases lay between the germline ends. CDR3 length equals 15 residues. CDR3 bases: TGTGCCAGCAGCCAAGGACCGAGCTCTGGAAACACCATATATTTT. It specifies CASSQGPSSGNTIYF.

The chain is built from TRBV20-1 and TRBJ1-4; 12 positions match TRBD1. Trimming took 3 bases from V and 7 from J; bases not matched to a gene: 18. Germline V gene data show CDR1 as DFQATT and CDR2 as SNEGSKA (reference sequence). The CDR3 has 19 amino acids. The CDR3 region is CSASGRPPGQGAGSEKLFF. CDR3 DNA: TGCAGTGCTAGTGGTCGGCCCCCGGGACAGGGGGCAGGGAGTGAAAAACTGTTTTTT.

V gene TRBV6-5 combines with J gene TRBJ2-7; 8 positions match TRBD2. Germline V gene data show CDR1 as MNHEY and CDR2 as SVGAGI. The CDR3 runs 16 residues. V gave up 2 bases and J gave up 6 bases; unmatched junction bases: 12. The CDR3, as DNA: TGTGCCAGCAGTTACGGATCCGGGACTAGACGTTCCGAGCAGTACTTC. It is translated as CASSYGSGTRRSEQYF.

The chain combines TRBV18 with TRBJ2-5, with 12 bases matching TRBD2. The CDR3 has 17 residues. V lost 0 bases and J lost 4; bases outside the gene matches: 6. CDR1 is KGHSH and CDR2 is LQKENI in the germline V gene. DNA of the CDR3: TGTGCCAGCTCACCACCGCAGACTAGCGGGGGTCGAGAGACCCAGTACTTC. Translation: CASSPPQTSGGRETQYF.

The chain employs TRBV20-1 and TRBJ2-3; 8 bases are shared with TRBD1. CDR3 length: 14 residues. Trimming cost V 0 bases and J 9 bases; bases outside gene matches: 8. Germline V gene sequence: CDR1 DFQATT, CDR2 SNEGSKA (reference sequence). CDR3 protein: CSARDPSTGGTQYF. CDR3 DNA: TGCAGTGCTAGAGATCCCTCAACAGGGGGAACGCAGTATTTT.

This clonotype was counted a few times. The gene calls are TRBV27 and TRBJ2-3, with 7 bases matching TRBD2. Germline loops: CDR1 MNHEY, CDR2 SMNVEV (reference sequence). With V trimmed by 10 bases and J by 1 base, 14 bases remained unmatched. The CDR3 is made up of 16 amino acids. CDR3: CATIGASGGGTDTQYF. The CDR3 DNA is TGTGCCACAATCGGAGCTAGCGGAGGGGGCACAGATACGCAGTATTTT.

The CDR3 loop is CASSFSRGLNQPQHF. The CDR3 DNA reads as TGTGCCAGCAGTTTTTCCAGGGGCCTAAATCAGCCCCAGCATTTT. The V and J genes are TRBV28 and TRBJ1-5, with D maybe TRBD1 (6 bases). V dropped 3 bases and J dropped 4 bases, with 13 bases sitting between them. The CDR3 is 15 residues long. Looked up from germline, CDR1 is MDHEN and CDR2 is SYDVKM.

The rearrangement joins TRBV24-1 to TRBJ2-2; a possible D gene is TRBD2 (5 bases). The CDR3 has 15 amino acids. V was shortened by 6 bases and J by 2 bases, with 12 bases between the two germline ends. Germline V gives CDR1 KGHDR, CDR2 SFDVKD. This chain's CDR3 is CATSRRSPNTGELFF. The CDR3 DNA is TGTGCCACCAGTCGGAGGAGTCCCAACACCGGGGAGCTGTTTTTT.

This clonotype has more than one count but fewer than ten. The gene calls are TRBV6-1 and TRBJ1-6; 12 nucleotides line up with TRBD1. The J segment lost 3 bases and the V segment lost 5 bases, leaving 11 bases of the junction unmatched. The germline CDR1 and CDR2 sequences are MNHNS and SASEGT. The CDR3 sequence is 19 residues long. CDR3 nucleotides: TGTGCCAGCAGTAGAACCGGGACAGGGGGCCCTTTCTATAATTCACCCCTCCACTTT. Amino acid sequence: CASSRTGTGGPFYNSPLHF.

The chain joins TRBV7-9 to TRBJ1-6; D gene unclear. Germline V gene lookup returns CDR1 SEHNR and CDR2 FQNEAQ (reference sequence). V was pared by 6 bases and J by 9 bases, with 12 bases between. The CDR3 is 13 amino acids. The CDR3 is CASSSDAASPLHF. The CDR3 region has the DNA TGTGCCAGCAGTTCGGACGCGGCTTCACCCCTCCACTTT.

The chain recombines TRBV6-2 or TRBV6-3 with TRBJ1-2, with D uncertain. Germline V lookup: CDR1 MNHEY, CDR2 SVGEGT. The V gene lost 8 bases and the J gene lost 0 bases, with 13 bases spanning the gap. CDR3 length: 14 residues. The CDR3: CASVAGSSNYGYTF. In DNA form, the CDR3 reads TGTGCCAGCGTTGCCGGCAGCTCTAACTATGGCTACACCTTC.

This clonotype was seen a handful of times. This sequence joins TRBV2 and TRBJ1-5; 8 bases line up with TRBD1. The germline V gene has CDR1 SNHLY and CDR2 FYNNEI. This CDR3 has 14 amino acids. V lost 5 bases and J lost 5; bases outside the gene matches: 5. CDR3 coding DNA: TGTGCCAGCAGTTACGCAGGGGGCGATCAGCCCCAGCATTTT. It specifies CASSYAGGDQPQHF.

The chain is built from TRBV7-3 and TRBJ1-1, with D unclear. V dropped 2 bases and J dropped 2 bases, with 6 bases sitting between them. Germline values: CDR1 SGHTA, CDR2 FQGTGA. The CDR3 loop spans 13 amino acids. The CDR3 is CASSLRINTEAFF. The CDR3 DNA is TGTGCCAGCAGCTTACGGATTAACACTGAAGCTTTCTTT.